Listed here are 9 T cell receptor beta chains from one sample, sequenced in a study of beta chain features in type 1 diabetes. The study, taken as a whole, reports: Type 1 diabetes patients showed a moderate but significant shortening of TCRB CDR3s in all four CD4+ subsets.

Reverse transcription of all isolated RNA meant that expressed TCRB transcripts were sequenced. The repertoire was sequenced with immunoSEQ multiplex PCR; TCRdb's copy has only in-frame clones and lacks some. In the table there are a few hundred thousand clones, approximately 24% of which are singletons. These receptors have no known antigen. Material for sequencing was naive CD4+ T cells from blood. These receptors were taken from a woman aged 30 to 39 with type 1 diabetes.

This clone was counted a single time. The CDR3 region has the DNA TGTGCCAGCAGGACTAGCGGGAGGTCATCCTACAATGAGCAGTTCTTC. Translating it yields CASRTSGRSSYNEQFF. The rearrangement joins TRBV27 to TRBJ2-1; 13 bases fit TRBD2. The CDR3 has 16 amino acids. Germline values: CDR1 MNHEY, CDR2 SMNVEV (reference sequence). V dropped 6 bases and J dropped 1; count of bases not matched to a gene: 3.

In this sample, this clone turned up a few times. The V and J genes are TRBV7-2 and TRBJ2-3, with TRBD2 matching 10 bases. Germline trimming cut 6 bases from V and 3 bases from J; bases unmatched to any gene: 9. The germline V gene has CDR1 SGHTA and CDR2 FQGNSA. The CDR3 totals 16 residues. The CDR3 nucleotides read TGTGCCAGCAGAACTCATAGCGGGAGGTGGACAGATACGCAGTATTTT. It translates to CASRTHSGRWTDTQYF.

The chain is built from TRBV9 and TRBJ2-2; TRBD2 matches 8 bases. CDR1 SGDLS and CDR2 YYNGEE come from the germline V gene. The CDR3 spans 15 residues. The trim removed 2 bases at V and 6 bases at J, leaving 6 bases unmatched. This CDR3 reads CASSVQAGAAGELFF. The CDR3 bases are TGTGCCAGCAGCGTCCAAGCGGGAGCTGCCGGGGAGCTGTTTTTT. Based on the CDR3 plus reference TRBV9 and TRBJ2-2, the full variable domain is DSGVTQTPKHLITATGQRVTLRCSPRSGDLSVYWYQQSLDQGLQFLIQYYNGEERAKGNILERFSAQQFPDLHSELNLSSLELGDSALYFCASSVQAGAAGELFFGEGSRLTVL.

This clone was observed a handful of times. The rearrangement joins TRBV18 to TRBJ2-5; 12 bases match TRBD2. Germline V lookup: CDR1 KGHSH, CDR2 LQKENI. CDR3 length: 15 amino acids. The V gene end was trimmed by 3 bases and the J gene end by 4 bases; junction bases not matched to a gene: 3. The CDR3 DNA sequence: TGTGCCAGCTCACCTTTGACTAGCGGGAGAGAGACCCAGTACTTC. It codes for CASSPLTSGRETQYF.

This clone was counted a few times. The rearrangement links TRBV2 to TRBJ2-7; D unresolved. Trimming took 6 bases from V and 3 from J, leaving 6 bases between them. Germline values: CDR1 SNHLY, CDR2 FYNNEI. This CDR3 has 11 amino acids. As DNA, the CDR3 is TGTGCCAGCAGGCAGTACTACGAGCAGTACTTC. Protein sequence: CASRQYYEQYF.

This chain's CDR3 is CAATRPGTYEQYF. The CDR3, as DNA: TGTGCCGCCACAAGGCCAGGGACCTACGAGCAGTACTTC. The V call is TRBV6-5, the J call TRBJ2-7; possible D gene TRBD1, 5 bases. CDR3 length: 13 amino acids. Trimming removed 11 bases at V and 2 bases at J, with 16 bases between. CDR1 is MNHEY and CDR2 is SVGAGI in the germline V gene.

This clone has more than one count but fewer than ten. This chain links TRBV28 with TRBJ1-2; no definite D call. Trimming took off 8 bases at V and 2 bases at J, with 9 bases between the two ends. CDR3 length equals 12 residues. Germline loops: CDR1 MDHEN, CDR2 SYDVKM. CDR3 DNA sequence: TGTGCCAGCCGCCTGGAGAACTATGGCTACACCTTC. Its protein is CASRLENYGYTF.

A few counts support this clone. The chain has TRBV7-9 and TRBJ1-1; weak D call: TRBD1 (5 bases). The germline V gene encodes CDR1 SEHNR and CDR2 FQNEAQ (reference sequence). The CDR3 extends over 14 amino acids. Deletions cut 5 bases from V and 3 bases from J, with 13 bases between. The CDR3 sequence is CASSPGTRDTEAFF. CDR3 nucleotide sequence: TGTGCCAGCAGCCCCGGGACTCGGGACACTGAAGCTTTCTTT. Together with reference TRBV7-9 and TRBJ1-1, the CDR3 gives the full variable domain: DTGVSQNPRHKITKRGQNVTFRCDPISEHNRLYWYRQTLGQGPEFLTYFQNEAQLEKSRLLSDRFSAERPKGSFSTLEIQRTEQGDSAMYLCASSPGTRDTEAFFGQGTRLTVV.

The chain couples TRBV4-1 to TRBJ2-2, with TRBD2 matching over 10 bases. Germline CDR1 MGHRA, CDR2 YSYEKL. The V segment lost 4 bases and the J segment 6 bases; nucleotides outside the gene matches: 11. The CDR3 length is 17 residues. This CDR3 reads CASSRRLAGVPAGELFF. The CDR3 coding sequence is TGCGCCAGCAGCCGGCGTCTAGCGGGAGTCCCTGCCGGGGAGCTGTTTTTT.